The TCR beta chain described here comes from a study of shared clonotypes between healthy human individuals. Study-wide findings and caveats: Clonotypes that were shared across a handful of donors made up 4.5% to 5% of naive CD4 clonotypes. Naive subsets typically showed greater estimated richness than memory subsets.

Points on this clone: Its antigen is not known.

With 3 bases removed from V and 1 base from J, the gap between germline ends came to 24 bases. The CDR3 sequence is 19 residues long. CDR1 is MDHEN and CDR2 is SYDVKM in the germline V gene. Methods used by the authors: Junction-only immunoSEQ data arrived without quality scores, meaning filtering differed. TCRdb's table, derived via immunoSEQ multiplex PCR, lists solely in-frame clones and lacks some. The V and J calls and clone size are taken from that table; D and trimming were inferred from the DNA. Among 640,000 or so clones listed, roughly 70% were seen once. The sequencing input was memory CD4+ T cells sorted from blood. Regarding subset: CD45RA-negative fraction. This TCR came from a woman aged 25 to 39 in good health. The rearrangement joins TRBV28 to TRBJ1-2; possibly TRBD1 for D (5 bases). DNA for the CDR3: TGTGCCAGCAGTTTTATATCGGCAGGGCCAAGGCAGGGTAACTATGGCTACACCTTC. Its translation: CASSFISAGPRQGNYGYTF.